Below, one TCR beta chain is given with its context. The sample originates from a study of blood T cell repertoires in COVID-19. For the study at large: There were acute and convalescent COVID-19 samples, and they came from the United States, Italy and Spain.

V shed 9 bases, J shed 3 bases, and the junction held 12 bases outside the gene matches. This CDR3 region has 15 residues. Per the germline V gene, CDR1 is SGDLS and CDR2 is YYNGEE. The table came from immunoSEQ multiplex PCR; TCRdb's copy has only in-frame clones and leaves some out. The profile shows 250,000 or so clones, 88% of them singletons. The sequenced material came from peripheral blood. V and J are TRBV9 and TRBJ1-1, with TRBD1 matching over 9 bases. The clonotype originates from a woman in her twenties or thirties with COVID-19, enrolled during active disease. The CDR3 reads CATSRDRDRDTEAFF. The CDR3 DNA reads as TGTGCCACCTCCCGGGACAGGGACAGGGACACTGAAGCTTTCTTT.